This T cell receptor (beta chain) was documented in a study of cytotoxic CD8 clonotypes in ibrutinib-treated CLL. Study summary: Researchers reported ten to twelve relapsed/refractory and about 14 treatment-naive patients, roughly 17 of them IGHV unmutated. Each sample contained, on average, roughly 260,000 productive templates and 75,000 to 95,000 productive rearrangements.

Profiling relied on immunoSEQ multiplex PCR, and the TCRdb table lists in-frame clones only, not all of them. The sample has about 310,000 clones; almost 80% are singletons. Trimming took off 1 base at V and 7 bases at J, with 13 bases between the two ends. In germline, CDR1 is MNHNY, CDR2 SVGAGI (reference sequence). The CDR3 has 15 amino acids. This chain uses TRBV6-6 with TRBJ1-4, with D perhaps TRBD1 (6 bases). The origin of this receptor is a human donor with chronic lymphocytic leukemia. Sample: PBMCs, taken before ibrutinib treatment. In DNA, the CDR3 is TGTGCCAGCAGTTACTTGACAGGCGTGAGTGAAAAACTGTTTTTT. As protein: CASSYLTGVSEKLFF.